A selection of T cell receptor beta chains follows, all from one sample in a study of OX40 agonist ivuxolimab in advanced cancers. The data were produced by immunoSEQ multiplex PCR, yet TCRdb's version contains in-frame clones alone and is incomplete. The sample contains 99,000 or so clones, 94% of which appear only once. The sample in question was CD4+ or CD8+ T cells sorted from blood, obtained in a trial of the OX40 agonist ivuxolimab. The receptors originated from an adult with an advanced solid tumor such as melanoma, head and neck, liver or kidney cancer. Both conserved end residues are trimmed from each CDR3. Each record gives: V gene, clone size, CDR3 protein. Rows may omit the clone size; those that give it use once, few, many or a size class.

TRBV4-1,.,ASSHLQGTISQPQH
TRBV15,.,ATSRDSYEQF
TRBV7-9,.,ASSLGWARDTGELF
TRBV29-1,once,SVAPGQTTEAF
TRBV19,few,ASSMALQPQH
TRBV6-5,.,ASSYSSRGNTEAF
TRBV5-1,.,ASSLIPGRGTGELF
TRBV4-1,.,ASSQDWGQGRKETQY
TRBV12-5,.,ASDPNSDSYTGELF
TRBV28,.,ASSPRTFEETQY
TRBV4-3,.,ASSQGMQETQY
TRBV6-6,once,ASSQGTVSNYGYT
TRBV5-3,.,ARSLNRLGPGNTIY
TRBV6-6,.,ASSRQGTGEQY
TRBV5-1,.,ASSLDLIGGYT
TRBV5-8,.,ASSTPVVRGEAF
TRBV11-3,.,ASSLDGDSYEQY
TRBV11-2,once,ASSLSGGWLSNYGYT
TRBV7-2,.,ASSPGWVSDTQY
TRBV11-2,.,ASSLVGEGAQHTQY